The T cell receptor (beta chain) under discussion was sequenced for a study of shared clonotypes between healthy human individuals. At the level of the study: Researchers drew samples from a couple of women and a few men aged 18 to 49. Findings and limits, study-wide: Several donors shared about 5% of their naive CD4 clonotypes.

The trim removed 3 bases at V and 0 bases at J, leaving 4 bases unmatched. CDR1 and CDR2 from the germline V gene are SNHLY and FYNNEI. CDR3 length: 17 residues. Comments on this clone: Its specificity is unknown.

Over several immunoSEQ plates, each subset's genomic DNA was distributed in even portions. Measured with immunoSEQ multiplex PCR; TCRdb has only the in-frame clones, and not every one. The data contain some 980,000 clones, approximately 76% of them singletons. The chain couples TRBV2 to TRBJ2-6; 8 bases map to TRBD1. This receptor was obtained from a man aged 18 to 29 in good health. The specimen sequenced was memory CD4+ T cells sorted from blood. Subset noted: CD45RA-negative fraction. The CDR3 protein is CASSEGTGFSGANVLTF. In DNA form, the CDR3 reads TGTGCCAGCAGTGAGGGGACAGGTTTCTCTGGGGCCAACGTCCTGACTTTC.